This TCR beta chain was recovered during a study of post-analysis software for immune sequencing data. About the research overall: The study covered relapsing-remitting, secondary progressive and progressive-relapsing courses of multiple sclerosis. Findings and limits, study-wide: Multiple sclerosis patients had significantly lower normalized Chao1 diversity than controls. Clustering by F measure revealed strong co-clustering among samples prepared together in one batch. Patients used several TRBV segments, including TRBV5-6, TRBV5-1 and TRBV20-1, more often than controls.

Researchers reported that TCR beta cDNA libraries carried unique molecular identifiers. Input populations of about 0.95 to 11 million T cells gave rise to roughly 0.5 million cDNA molecules. TCRdb reprocessed the PCR reads via MiXCR and lists one record per CDR3 protein. The table includes roughly 410,000 distinct CDR3 sequences, around 37% detected once. The CDR3 runs 15 residues. Germline CDR1 reads SGHDN; CDR2 reads FVKESK. Trimming took off 2 bases at V and 3 bases at J, with 13 bases between the two ends. This clonotype came up a few times. Its antigen is not identified. The chain combines TRBV14 with TRBJ1-1; D is unclear. Sequencing was performed on blood. The sequence was obtained from a girl aged 10-17 years with multiple sclerosis. The CDR3: CASSQTGPADTEAFF. CDR3 bases: TGTGCCAGCAGCCAAACCGGGCCCGCTGACACTGAAGCTTTCTTT.